This T cell receptor (beta chain) was captured in a study of T-cell reconstitution after alpha-beta-depleted transplantation in children. Points from the study as a whole: Surviving recipient T cells and thymic progenitors accounted for the high day-60 TCRbeta diversity observed in some patients. Reported findings indicate that, about two months after transplant, alpha-beta T cells came from several hundred expanded clones, which were derived from non-depleted graft cells. A year post-transplant, T-cell counts and diversity derived mostly from newly produced T cells.

This clonotype was counted at least ten times. Its antigen is currently unknown. Unique molecular identifiers were incorporated when the TCRbeta library was constructed. TCRdb re-called the PCR reads through MiXCR, storing one row per CDR3 protein. The sample shows around 200,000 distinct CDR3 sequences, roughly 8.1% of them seen only once. The CDR3 is 12 amino acids. V lost 5 bases, J lost 6 bases, and 7 bases lay in between. Germline loops: CDR1 KGHSH, CDR2 LQKENI. Sequences were derived from PBMCs, mostly from graft donor cells, sampled 360 days after TCRalphabeta/CD19-depleted stem cell transplant. This sequence joins TRBV18 and TRBJ2-2; D perhaps matches TRBD2 (5 bases). The source of this sequence is a male patient aged 2-15 years who had a stem cell transplant for acute myeloid leukemia, so the T cells may come from the graft donor. The CDR3 DNA reads as TGTGCCAGCTCAAGCGGTTCCGGGGAGCTGTTTTTT. This encodes CASSSGSGELFF.